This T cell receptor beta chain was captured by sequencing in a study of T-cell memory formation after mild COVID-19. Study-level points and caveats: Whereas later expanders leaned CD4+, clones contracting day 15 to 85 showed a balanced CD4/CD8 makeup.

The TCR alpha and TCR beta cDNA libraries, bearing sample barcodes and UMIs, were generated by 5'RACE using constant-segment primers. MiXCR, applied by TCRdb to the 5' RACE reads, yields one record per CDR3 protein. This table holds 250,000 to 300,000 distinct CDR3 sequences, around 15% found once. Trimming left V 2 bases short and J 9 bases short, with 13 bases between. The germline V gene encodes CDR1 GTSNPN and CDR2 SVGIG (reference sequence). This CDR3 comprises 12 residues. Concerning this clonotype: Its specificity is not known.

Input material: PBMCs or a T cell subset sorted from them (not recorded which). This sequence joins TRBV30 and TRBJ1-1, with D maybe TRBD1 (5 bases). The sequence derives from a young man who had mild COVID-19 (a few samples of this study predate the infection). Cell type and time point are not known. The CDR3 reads CAWSRWDGKAFF. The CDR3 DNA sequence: TGTGCCTGGAGTCGCTGGGACGGAAAAGCTTTCTTT.